This T cell receptor beta chain was recovered during a study of identical twins. In the case of this clonotype: Its specificity is unknown.

TCRdb ran MiXCR on the 5' RACE reads and lists one entry per CDR3 protein. The data contain just over 500,000 distinct CDR3 sequences, roughly a fifth of them seen just once; the ten biggest clones take up about 0.93%. Trimming cost V 8 bases and J 4 bases, with 8 bases left between them. The CDR3 contains 12 residues. Overall study results and limits: There were fewer insertions in abundant cord blood beta clonotypes, but memory repertoires showed no such pattern.

These records were also assigned to another study, of T cells expressing NK-cell markers. That paper adds: In about 6 donors, dominant CD3+CD56+NKG2C+ clonotypes ranked among the top 10 CD8+ clonotypes. In several donors, these clonotypes also led the CD3+CD56-NKG2C+ fraction.

Material: CD4+ T cells sorted from blood. The clonotype comes from a woman aged 18-29 years in good health. The chain couples TRBV12-3 or TRBV12-4 to TRBJ2-2; possibly TRBD2 for D (6 bases). DNA for the CDR3: TGTGCCAGCGGGACTTCCACCGGGGAGCTGTTTTTT. This translates into CASGTSTGELFF.